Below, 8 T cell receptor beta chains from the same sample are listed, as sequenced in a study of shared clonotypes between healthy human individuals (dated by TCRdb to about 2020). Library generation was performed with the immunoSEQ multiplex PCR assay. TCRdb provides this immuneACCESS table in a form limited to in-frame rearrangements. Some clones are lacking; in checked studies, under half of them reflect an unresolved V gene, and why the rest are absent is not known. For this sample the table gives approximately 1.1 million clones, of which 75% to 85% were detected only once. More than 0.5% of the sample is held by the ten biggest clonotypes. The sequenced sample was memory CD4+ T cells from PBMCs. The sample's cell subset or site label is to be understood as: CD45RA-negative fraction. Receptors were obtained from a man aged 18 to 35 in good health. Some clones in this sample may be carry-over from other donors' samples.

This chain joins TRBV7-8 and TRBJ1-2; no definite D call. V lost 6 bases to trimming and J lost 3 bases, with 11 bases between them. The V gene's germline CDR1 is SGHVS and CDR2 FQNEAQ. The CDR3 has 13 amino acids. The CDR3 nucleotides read TGTGCCAGCAGTCCTCCGGAGGACTATGGCTACACCTTC. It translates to CASSPPEDYGYTF.

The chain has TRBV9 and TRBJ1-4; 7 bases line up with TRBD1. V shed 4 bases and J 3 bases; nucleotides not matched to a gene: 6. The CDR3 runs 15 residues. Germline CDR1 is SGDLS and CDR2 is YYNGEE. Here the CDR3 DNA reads TGTGCCAGCAGCCTCGGGACAGCGCCTAATGAAAAACTGTTTTTT. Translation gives CASSLGTAPNEKLFF.

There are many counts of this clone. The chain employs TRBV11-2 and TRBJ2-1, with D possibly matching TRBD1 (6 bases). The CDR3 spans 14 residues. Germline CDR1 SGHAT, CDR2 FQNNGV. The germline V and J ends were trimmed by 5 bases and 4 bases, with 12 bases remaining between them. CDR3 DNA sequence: TGTGCCAGCAGCCCCCATGGACAGTACAATGAGCAGTTCTTC. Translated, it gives CASSPHGQYNEQFF.

The CDR3 bases are TGTGCCAGCAGCTATGATTCCACCGGGGAGCTGTTTTTT. It encodes CASSYDSTGELFF. The chain carries TRBV5-4 and TRBJ2-2; D ambiguous. V was pared by 3 bases and J by 4 bases, with 7 bases between. The germline CDR1 and CDR2 sequences are SGHNT and YYREEE (reference sequence). The CDR3 is made up of 13 amino acids.

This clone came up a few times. CDR3 sequence (DNA): TGTGCCAGCAGTTCCAACAGGGATTACACCTTC. Amino acids: CASSSNRDYTF. V usage is TRBV6-6 and J usage is TRBJ1-2, with D perhaps TRBD1 (6 bases). The CDR3 has 11 amino acids. V lost 4 bases, J lost 11 bases, and 11 bases lay in between. Germline loops: CDR1 MNHNY, CDR2 SVGAGI (reference sequence).

The CDR3 DNA follows: TGTGCCAGCAGTTTACTGGGGGGGGACAATGAGCAGTTCTTC. Translating it yields CASSLLGGDNEQFF. The V call is TRBV28, the J call TRBJ2-1; 7 bases align to TRBD2. With V trimmed by 2 bases and J by 5 bases, 3 bases remained unmatched. This CDR3 has 14 amino acids. In germline, CDR1 is MDHEN, CDR2 SYDVKM. Filled out from reference TRBV28 and TRBJ2-1, the complete variable domain reads DVKVTQSSRYLVKRTGEKVFLECVQDMDHENMFWYRQDPGLGLRLIYFSYDVKMKEKGDIPEGYSVSREKKERFSLILESASTNQTSMYLCASSLLGGDNEQFFGPGTRLTVL.

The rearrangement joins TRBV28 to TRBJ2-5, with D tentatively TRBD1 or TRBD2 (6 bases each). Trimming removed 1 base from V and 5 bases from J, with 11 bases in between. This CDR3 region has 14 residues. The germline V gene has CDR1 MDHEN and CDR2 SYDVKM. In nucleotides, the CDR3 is TGTGCCAGCAGTTTATTCGGGGGCGGGGAGACCCAGTACTTC. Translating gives CASSLFGGGETQYF.

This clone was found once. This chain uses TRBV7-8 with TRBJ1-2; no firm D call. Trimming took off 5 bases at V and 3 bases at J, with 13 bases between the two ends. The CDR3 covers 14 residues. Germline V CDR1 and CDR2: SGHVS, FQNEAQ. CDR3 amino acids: CASSPSRVDYGYTF. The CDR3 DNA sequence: TGTGCCAGCAGCCCAAGTCGGGTGGACTATGGCTACACCTTC.